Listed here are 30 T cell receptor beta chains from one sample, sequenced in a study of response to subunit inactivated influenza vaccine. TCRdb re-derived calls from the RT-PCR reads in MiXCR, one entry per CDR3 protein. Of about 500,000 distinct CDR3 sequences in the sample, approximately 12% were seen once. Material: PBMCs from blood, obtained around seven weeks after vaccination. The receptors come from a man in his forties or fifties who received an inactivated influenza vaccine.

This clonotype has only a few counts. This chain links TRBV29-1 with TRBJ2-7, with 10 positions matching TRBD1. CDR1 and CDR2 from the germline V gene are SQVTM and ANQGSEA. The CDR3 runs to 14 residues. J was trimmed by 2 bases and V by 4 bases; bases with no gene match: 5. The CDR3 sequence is CSVGQGASAYEQYF. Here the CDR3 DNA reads TGCAGCGTTGGACAGGGGGCTTCTGCCTACGAGCAGTACTTC.

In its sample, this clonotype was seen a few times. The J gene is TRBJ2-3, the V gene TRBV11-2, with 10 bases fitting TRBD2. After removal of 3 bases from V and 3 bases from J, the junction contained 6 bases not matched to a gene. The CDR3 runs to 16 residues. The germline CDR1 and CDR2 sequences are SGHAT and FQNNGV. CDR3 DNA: TGTGCCAGCAGCTTTCTAGCGGGGGTTGTGACAGATACGCAGTATTTT. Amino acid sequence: CASSFLAGVVTDTQYF.

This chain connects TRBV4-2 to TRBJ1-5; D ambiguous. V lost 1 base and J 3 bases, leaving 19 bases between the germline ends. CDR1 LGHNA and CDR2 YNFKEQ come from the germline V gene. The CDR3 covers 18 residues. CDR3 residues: CASSQVVSGELNNQPQHF. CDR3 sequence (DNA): TGTGCCAGCAGCCAAGTAGTGTCTGGGGAATTGAACAATCAGCCCCAGCATTTT.

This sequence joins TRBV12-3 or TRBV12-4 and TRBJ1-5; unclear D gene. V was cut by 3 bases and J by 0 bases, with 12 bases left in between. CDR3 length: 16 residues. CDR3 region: CASSFLSGLSNQPQHF. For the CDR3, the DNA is TGTGCCAGCAGTTTTTTGTCAGGTCTTAGCAATCAGCCCCAGCATTTT.

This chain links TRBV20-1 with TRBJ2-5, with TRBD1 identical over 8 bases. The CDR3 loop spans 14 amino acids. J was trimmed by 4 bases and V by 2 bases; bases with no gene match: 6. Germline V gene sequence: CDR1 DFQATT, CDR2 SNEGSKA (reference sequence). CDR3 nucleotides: TGCAGTGCTAGAAGGACAGGGCGGTTAGAGACCCAGTACTTC. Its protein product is CSARRTGRLETQYF.

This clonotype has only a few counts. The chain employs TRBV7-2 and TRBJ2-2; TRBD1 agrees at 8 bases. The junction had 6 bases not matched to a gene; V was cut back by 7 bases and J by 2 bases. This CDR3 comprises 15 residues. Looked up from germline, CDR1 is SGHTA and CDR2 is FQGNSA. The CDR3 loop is CASNPGQGNTGELFF. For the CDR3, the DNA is TGTGCCAGCAATCCCGGACAGGGTAACACCGGGGAGCTGTTTTTT.

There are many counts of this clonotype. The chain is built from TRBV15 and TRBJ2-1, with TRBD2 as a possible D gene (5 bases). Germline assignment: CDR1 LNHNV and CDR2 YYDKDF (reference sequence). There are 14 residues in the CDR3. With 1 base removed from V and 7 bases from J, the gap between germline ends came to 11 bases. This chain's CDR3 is CATSRVGRRNEQFF. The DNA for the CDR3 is TGTGCCACCAGCAGAGTAGGCCGGAGGAATGAGCAGTTCTTC.

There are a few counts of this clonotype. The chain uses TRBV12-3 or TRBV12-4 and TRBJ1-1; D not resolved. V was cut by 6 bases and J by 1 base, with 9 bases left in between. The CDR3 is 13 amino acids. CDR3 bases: TGTGCCAGCAGGCGGAAACAGAACACTGAAGCTTTCTTT. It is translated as CASRRKQNTEAFF.

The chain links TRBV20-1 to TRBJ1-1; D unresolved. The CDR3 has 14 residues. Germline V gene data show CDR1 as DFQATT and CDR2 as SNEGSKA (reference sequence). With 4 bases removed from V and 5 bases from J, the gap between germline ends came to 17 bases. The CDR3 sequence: CSAKATGGGTEAFF. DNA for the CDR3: TGCAGTGCTAAAGCGACGGGTGGCGGGACTGAAGCTTTCTTT.

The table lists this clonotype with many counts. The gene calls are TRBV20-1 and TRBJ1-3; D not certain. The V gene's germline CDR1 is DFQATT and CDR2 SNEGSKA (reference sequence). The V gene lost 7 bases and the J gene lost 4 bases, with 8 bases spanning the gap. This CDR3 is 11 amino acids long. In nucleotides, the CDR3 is TGCAGTGTTTTGAGGGGAAACACCATATATTTT. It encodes CSVLRGNTIYF.

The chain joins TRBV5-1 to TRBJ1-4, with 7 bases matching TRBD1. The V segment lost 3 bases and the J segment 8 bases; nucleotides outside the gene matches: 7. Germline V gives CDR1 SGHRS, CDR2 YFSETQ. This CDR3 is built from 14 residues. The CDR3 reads CASSWDSVEEKLFF. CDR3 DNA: TGCGCCAGCAGCTGGGACAGTGTCGAAGAAAAACTGTTTTTT.

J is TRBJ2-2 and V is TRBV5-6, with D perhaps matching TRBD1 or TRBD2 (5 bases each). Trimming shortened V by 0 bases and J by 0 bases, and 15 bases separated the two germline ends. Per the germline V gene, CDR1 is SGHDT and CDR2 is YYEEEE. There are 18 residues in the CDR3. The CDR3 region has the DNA TGTGCCAGCAGCTTGGCCCCGGGACGGCGATCGAACACCGGGGAGCTGTTTTTT. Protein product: CASSLAPGRRSNTGELFF.

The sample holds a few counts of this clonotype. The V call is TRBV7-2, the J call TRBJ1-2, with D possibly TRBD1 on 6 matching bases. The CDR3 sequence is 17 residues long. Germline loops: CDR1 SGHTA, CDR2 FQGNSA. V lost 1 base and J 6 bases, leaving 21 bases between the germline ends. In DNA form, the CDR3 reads TGTGCCAGCAGCTTAGGGGGGGCAGAGGATCAGTCGAATGGCTACACCTTC. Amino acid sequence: CASSLGGAEDQSNGYTF.

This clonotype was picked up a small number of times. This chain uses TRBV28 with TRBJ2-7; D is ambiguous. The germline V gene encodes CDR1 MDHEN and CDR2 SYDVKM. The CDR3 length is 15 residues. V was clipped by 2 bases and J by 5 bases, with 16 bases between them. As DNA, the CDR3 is TGTGCCAGCAGTTTAATAGGGTGGGGTTCCGACGAGCAGTACTTC. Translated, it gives CASSLIGWGSDEQYF.

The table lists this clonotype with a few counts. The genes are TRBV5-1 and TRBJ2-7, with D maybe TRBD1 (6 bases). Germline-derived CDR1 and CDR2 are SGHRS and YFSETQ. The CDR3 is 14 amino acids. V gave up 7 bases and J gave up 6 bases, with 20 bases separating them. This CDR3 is CASSEARQGSEQYF. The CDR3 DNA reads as TGCGCCAGCTCAGAGGCCCGGCAGGGGAGCGAGCAGTACTTC. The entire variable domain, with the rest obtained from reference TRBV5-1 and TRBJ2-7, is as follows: KAGVTQTPRYLIKTRGQQVTLSCSPISGHRSVSWYQQTPGQGLQFLFEYFSETQRNKGNFPGRFSGRQFSNSRSEMNVSTLELGDSALYLCASSEARQGSEQYFGPGTRLTVT.

The CDR3 bases are TGCAGTGCCCGGAGCGGGAGGGCCACAGATACGCAGTATTTT. It translates to CSARSGRATDTQYF. The V call is TRBV20-1, the J call TRBJ2-3, with 10 bases fitting TRBD2. Germline CDR1 reads DFQATT; CDR2 reads SNEGSKA (reference sequence). V shed 6 bases, J shed 2 bases, and the junction held 5 bases outside the gene matches. The CDR3 sequence is 14 residues long.

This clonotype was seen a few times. The CDR3 loop reads CASRRLAGGNEQFF. The CDR3 nucleotides are TGTGCCAGCCGCAGACTAGCGGGAGGCAATGAGCAGTTCTTC. V gene TRBV7-2 combines with J gene TRBJ2-1, with TRBD2 matching 13 bases. V lost 8 bases and J lost 6; bases outside the gene matches: 4. The CDR3 extends over 14 amino acids. Germline loops: CDR1 SGHTA, CDR2 FQGNSA.

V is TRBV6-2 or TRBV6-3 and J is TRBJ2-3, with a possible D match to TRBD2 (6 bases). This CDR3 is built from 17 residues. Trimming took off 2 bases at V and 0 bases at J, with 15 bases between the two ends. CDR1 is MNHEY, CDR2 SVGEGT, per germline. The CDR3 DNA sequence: TGTGCCAGCAGTTACGCCGGAGGACTACATAGCACAGATACGCAGTATTTT. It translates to CASSYAGGLHSTDTQYF.

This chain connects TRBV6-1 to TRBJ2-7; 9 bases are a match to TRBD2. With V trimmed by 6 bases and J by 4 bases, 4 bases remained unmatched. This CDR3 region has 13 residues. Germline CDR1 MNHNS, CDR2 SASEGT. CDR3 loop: CASRREGRYEQYF. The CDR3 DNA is TGTGCCAGCAGGCGGGAGGGTCGGTACGAGCAGTACTTC.

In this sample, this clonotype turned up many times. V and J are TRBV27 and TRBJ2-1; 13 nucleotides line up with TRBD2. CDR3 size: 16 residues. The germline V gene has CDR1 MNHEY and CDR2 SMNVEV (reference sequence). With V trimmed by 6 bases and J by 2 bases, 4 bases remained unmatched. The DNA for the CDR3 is TGTGCCAGCAGCACTGGGACTAGCGGGGCCTACAATGAGCAGTTCTTC. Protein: CASSTGTSGAYNEQFF.

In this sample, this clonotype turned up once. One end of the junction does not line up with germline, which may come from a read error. The CDR3 reads CACSPGLAGALSTDTQYF. CDR3 sequence (DNA): TGTGCCTGCAGTCCCGGACTAGCGGGAGCCCTTAGCACAGATACGCAGTATTTT. The chain combines TRBV2 with TRBJ2-3, with 13 positions matching TRBD2. The CDR3 is 18 residues long. Looked up from germline, CDR1 is SNHLY and CDR2 is FYNNEI.

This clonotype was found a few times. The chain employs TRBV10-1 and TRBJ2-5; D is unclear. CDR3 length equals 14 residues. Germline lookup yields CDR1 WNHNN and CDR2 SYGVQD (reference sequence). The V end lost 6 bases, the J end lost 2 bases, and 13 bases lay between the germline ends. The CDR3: CASSAGPRQETQYF. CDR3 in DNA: TGCGCCAGCAGCGCCGGGCCAAGGCAAGAGACCCAGTACTTC.

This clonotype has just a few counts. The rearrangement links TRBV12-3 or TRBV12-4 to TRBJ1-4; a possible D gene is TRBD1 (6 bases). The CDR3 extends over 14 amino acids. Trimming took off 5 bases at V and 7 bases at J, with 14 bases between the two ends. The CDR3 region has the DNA TGTGCCAGCAGTCCCCAGGGGTTGGTTGAAAAACTGTTTTTT. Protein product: CASSPQGLVEKLFF.

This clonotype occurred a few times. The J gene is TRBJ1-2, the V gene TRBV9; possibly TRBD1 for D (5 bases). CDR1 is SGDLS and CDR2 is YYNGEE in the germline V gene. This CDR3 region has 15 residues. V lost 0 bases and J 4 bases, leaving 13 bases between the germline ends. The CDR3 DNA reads TGTGCCAGCAGCGTAGACCCCGGGACTCCCTATGGCTACACCTTC. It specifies CASSVDPGTPYGYTF.

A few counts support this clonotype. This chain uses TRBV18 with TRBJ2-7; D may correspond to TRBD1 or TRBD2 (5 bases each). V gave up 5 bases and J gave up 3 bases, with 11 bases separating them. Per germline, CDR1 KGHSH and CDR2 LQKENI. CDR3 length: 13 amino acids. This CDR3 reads CASSNGDHYEQYF. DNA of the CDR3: TGTGCCAGCTCAAATGGGGACCACTACGAGCAGTACTTC.

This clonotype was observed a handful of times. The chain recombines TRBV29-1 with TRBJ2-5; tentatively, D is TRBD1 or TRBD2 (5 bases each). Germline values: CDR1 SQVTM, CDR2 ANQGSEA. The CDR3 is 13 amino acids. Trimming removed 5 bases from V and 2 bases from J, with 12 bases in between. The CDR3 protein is CSVRDGTQETQYF. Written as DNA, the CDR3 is TGCAGCGTTCGGGACGGAACACAAGAGACCCAGTACTTC. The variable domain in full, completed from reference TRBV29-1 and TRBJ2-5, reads SAVISQKPSRDICQRGTSLTIQCQVDSQVTMMFWYRQQPGQSLTLIATANQGSEATYESGFVIDKFPISRPNLTFSTLTVSNMSPEDSSIYLCSVRDGTQETQYFGPGTRLLVL.

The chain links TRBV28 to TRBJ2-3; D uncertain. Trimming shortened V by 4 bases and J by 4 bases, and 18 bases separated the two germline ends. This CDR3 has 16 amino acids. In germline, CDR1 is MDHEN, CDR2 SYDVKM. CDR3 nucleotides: TGTGCCAGCAGTTCCCTTTCTTTCTGGGTGGCAGATACGCAGTATTTT. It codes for CASSSLSFWVADTQYF. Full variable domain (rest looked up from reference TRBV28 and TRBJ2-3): DVKVTQSSRYLVKRTGEKVFLECVQDMDHENMFWYRQDPGLGLRLIYFSYDVKMKEKGDIPEGYSVSREKKERFSLILESASTNQTSMYLCASSSLSFWVADTQYFGPGTRLTVL.

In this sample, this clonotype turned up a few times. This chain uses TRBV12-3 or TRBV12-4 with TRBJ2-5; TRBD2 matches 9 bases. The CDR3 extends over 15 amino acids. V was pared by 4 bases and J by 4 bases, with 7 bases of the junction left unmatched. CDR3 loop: CASSSGLASRETQYF. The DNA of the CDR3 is TGTGCCAGCAGTTCGGGACTAGCTTCCCGAGAGACCCAGTACTTC.

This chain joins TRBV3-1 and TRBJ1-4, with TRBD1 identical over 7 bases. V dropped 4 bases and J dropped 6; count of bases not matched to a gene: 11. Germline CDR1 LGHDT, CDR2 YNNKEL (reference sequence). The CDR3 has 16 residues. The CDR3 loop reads CASSRRAGQSYEKLFF. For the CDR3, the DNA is TGTGCCAGCAGCCGACGCGCGGGACAGAGCTATGAAAAACTGTTTTTT.

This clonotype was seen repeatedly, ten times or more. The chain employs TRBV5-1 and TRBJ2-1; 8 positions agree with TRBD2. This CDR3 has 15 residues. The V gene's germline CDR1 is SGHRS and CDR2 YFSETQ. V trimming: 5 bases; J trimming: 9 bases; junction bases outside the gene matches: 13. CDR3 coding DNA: TGCGCCAGCAGTCCCTTTGGGACTAGAGGGAGTGAGCAGTTCTTC. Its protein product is CASSPFGTRGSEQFF.